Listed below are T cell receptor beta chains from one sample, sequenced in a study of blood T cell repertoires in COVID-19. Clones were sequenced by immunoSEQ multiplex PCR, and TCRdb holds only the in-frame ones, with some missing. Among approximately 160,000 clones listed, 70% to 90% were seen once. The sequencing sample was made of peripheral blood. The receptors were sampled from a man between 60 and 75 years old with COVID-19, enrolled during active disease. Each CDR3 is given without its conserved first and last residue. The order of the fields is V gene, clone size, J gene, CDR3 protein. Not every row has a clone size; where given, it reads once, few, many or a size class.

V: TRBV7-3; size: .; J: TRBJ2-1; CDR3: ASSSPSAGSSYNEQF
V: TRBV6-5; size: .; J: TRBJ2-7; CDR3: ASSREPSSYEQY
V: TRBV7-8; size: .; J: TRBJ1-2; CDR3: ASSSRDWIYYGYT
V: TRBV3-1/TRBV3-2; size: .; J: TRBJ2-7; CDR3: ASSQSVARTYEQY
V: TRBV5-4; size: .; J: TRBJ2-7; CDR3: ASSRDRVGEQY
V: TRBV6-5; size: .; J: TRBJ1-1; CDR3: ASVDRGLTEAF
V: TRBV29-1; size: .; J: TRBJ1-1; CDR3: SVEGRGPNTEAF
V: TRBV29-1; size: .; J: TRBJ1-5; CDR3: SVEDGWGEVQH
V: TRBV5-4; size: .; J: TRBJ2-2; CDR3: ASSFQGRGTGELF
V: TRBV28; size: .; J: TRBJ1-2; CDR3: ASSAADAGGNYGYT
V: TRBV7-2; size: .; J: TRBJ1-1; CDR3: ASSLYTDTEAF
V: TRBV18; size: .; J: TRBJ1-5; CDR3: ASSPTDSNQPQH
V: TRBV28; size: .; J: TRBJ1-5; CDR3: ASSLLGREGQPQH
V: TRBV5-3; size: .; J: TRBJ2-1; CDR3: ARSPGDYQPSPSYNEQF
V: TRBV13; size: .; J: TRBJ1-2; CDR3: ASSFWYRGPSNYGYT
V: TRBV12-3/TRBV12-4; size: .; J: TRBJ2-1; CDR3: ASRRRDEQF
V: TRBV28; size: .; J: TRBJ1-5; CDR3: ASSRDRGNQPQH
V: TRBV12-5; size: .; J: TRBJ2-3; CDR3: ASGLEGGLAGGTDTQY
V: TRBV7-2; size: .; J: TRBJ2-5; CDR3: ASSLGTGSGYQETQY
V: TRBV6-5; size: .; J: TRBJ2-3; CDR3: ASQERGYSTDTQY
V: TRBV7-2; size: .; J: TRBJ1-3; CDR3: ASSLAFQGSTGNTIY
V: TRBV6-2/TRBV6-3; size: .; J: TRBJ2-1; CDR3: ASSYSPRGSYNEQF
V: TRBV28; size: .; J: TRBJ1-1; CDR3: ATRIRESWMTPGQGGGEAF
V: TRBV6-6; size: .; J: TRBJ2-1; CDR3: ASSLGRRTSVNEQF
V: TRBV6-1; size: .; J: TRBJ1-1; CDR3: ASSEDVGRGTLRTEAF
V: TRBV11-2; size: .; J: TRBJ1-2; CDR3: ASSVSGGGYT
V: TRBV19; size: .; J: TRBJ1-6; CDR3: ASSVTGASPLH
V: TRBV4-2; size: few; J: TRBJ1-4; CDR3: ASRLNPGPTNEKLF
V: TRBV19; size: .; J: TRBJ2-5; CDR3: ASSGTSGGQETQY
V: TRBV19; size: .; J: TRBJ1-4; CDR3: ASSDRGGPTNEKLF
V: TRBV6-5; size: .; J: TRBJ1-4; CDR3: ASSQQGMEKLF
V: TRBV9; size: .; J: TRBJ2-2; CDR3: ASSVEPENTGELF
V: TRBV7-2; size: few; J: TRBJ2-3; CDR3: ASSLQTQSTDTQY
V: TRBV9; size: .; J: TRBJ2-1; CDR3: ASSVAGNTYNEQF
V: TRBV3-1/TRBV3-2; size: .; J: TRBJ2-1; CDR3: ASSQDVDPRLGEQF
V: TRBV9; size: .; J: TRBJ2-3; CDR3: ASSVEPQTSTDTQY
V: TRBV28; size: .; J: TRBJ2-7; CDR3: ASVLGHGNYEQY
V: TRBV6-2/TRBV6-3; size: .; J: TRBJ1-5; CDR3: ASSSYPDRGPGQPQH
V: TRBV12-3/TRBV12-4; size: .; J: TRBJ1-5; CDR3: ASALQGQPQH
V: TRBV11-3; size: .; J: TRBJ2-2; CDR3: ASSLEAVDTGELF
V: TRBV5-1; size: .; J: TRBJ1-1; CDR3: ASSFQRTEEAF
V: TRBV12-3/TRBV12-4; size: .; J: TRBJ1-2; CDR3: ASLGGSSYGYT
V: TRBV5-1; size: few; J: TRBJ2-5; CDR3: ASSLVSGSGQETQY
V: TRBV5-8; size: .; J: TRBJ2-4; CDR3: ASSSLKQGGVAKNIQY
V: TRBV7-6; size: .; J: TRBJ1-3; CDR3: ASSLQRASGNTIY
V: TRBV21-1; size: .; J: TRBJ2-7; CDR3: ASSETSGSYEQY
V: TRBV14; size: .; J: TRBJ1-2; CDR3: ASRKGGLGNYGYT
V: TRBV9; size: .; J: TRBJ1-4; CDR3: ASSVGQGVTNEKLF
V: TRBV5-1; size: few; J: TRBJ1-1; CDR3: ASSYPPGQMNTEAF
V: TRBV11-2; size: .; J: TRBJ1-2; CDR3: ASSLLRQGGYGYT
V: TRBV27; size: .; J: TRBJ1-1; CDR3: ASSNPGQGNTEAF
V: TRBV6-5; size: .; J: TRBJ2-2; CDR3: ASSPDTSNTGELF
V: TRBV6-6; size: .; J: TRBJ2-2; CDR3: ASSYGTGDTGELF
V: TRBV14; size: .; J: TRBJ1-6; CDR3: ASSYRYSPLH
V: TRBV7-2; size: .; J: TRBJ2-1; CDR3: ASSSQGSPYNEQF
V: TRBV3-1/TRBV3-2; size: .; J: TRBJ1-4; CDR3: ASSQGGEKLF
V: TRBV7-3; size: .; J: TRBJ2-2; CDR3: ASSLGQGVGELF
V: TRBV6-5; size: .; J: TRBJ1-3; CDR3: ASSYSQQVSGNTIY
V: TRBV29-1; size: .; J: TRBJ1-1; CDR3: SVEVMNTEAF
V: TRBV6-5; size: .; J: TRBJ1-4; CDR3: ASSRRDRLYEKLF